This T cell receptor (beta chain) came from a study of identical twins. No donor was unhealthy or non-Caucasian. Study-wide results and limits: Conclusions were drawn cross-sectionally by statistical analysis, without following the same donors.

Germline V lookup: CDR1 KGHSH, CDR2 LQKENI. This CDR3 is 16 amino acids long. With 1 base clipped from V and 6 bases from J, the junction kept 5 bases outside the gene matches. cDNA molecules carried unique molecular identifiers, and template switching added a universal primer site. Each CDR3 protein gets one entry after TCRdb re-called the 5' RACE reads with MiXCR. The sample shows a few hundred thousand distinct CDR3 sequences, 10% to 15% of them seen only once. The table lists this clonotype with a few counts. Its antigen is as yet unknown. This same sample was also taken into another study, of yellow fever vaccine responses in identical twins. That source reports: In identical twins, vaccine T cell responses appeared partly shared and partly individual.

The chain employs TRBV18 and TRBJ2-1; 11 bases agree with TRBD2. Material: memory (CD45RO+) T cells sorted from blood. The receptor was isolated from a woman younger than 30 in good health. The CDR3, as DNA: TGTGCCAGCTCACCACGTACTAGCGGGAGTCCCAATGAGCAGTTCTTC. Translating it yields CASSPRTSGSPNEQFF.